This T cell receptor (beta chain) was obtained from a study of blood T cells in healthy people across ages. The use of a sample-barcoded 5' primer and a J-beta primer mix characterized a second PCR of roughly 7 to 12 cycles. TCRdb reanalysed the 5' RACE reads using MiXCR and keeps one entry per CDR3 protein. This sample has around 1.5 million distinct CDR3 sequences, with 42% found just once. The germline V gene encodes CDR1 SEHNR and CDR2 FQNEAQ (reference sequence). The CDR3 length is 16 residues. The V gene end was trimmed by 1 base and the J gene end by 4 bases; junction bases not matched to a gene: 6.

The clonotype comes from a woman aged 18-30 years in good health. The rearrangement joins TRBV7-9 to TRBJ2-1, with TRBD2 identical over 8 bases. Sequenced material: blood. The DNA of the CDR3 is TGTGCCAGCAGCTTAGTGCCGGGGGGGAGATACAATGAGCAGTTCTTC. It codes for CASSLVPGGRYNEQFF. The variable domain in full, with the rest retrieved from reference TRBV7-9 and TRBJ2-1, is DTGVSQNPRHKITKRGQNVTFRCDPISEHNRLYWYRQTLGQGPEFLTYFQNEAQLEKSRLLSDRFSAERPKGSFSTLEIQRTEQGDSAMYLCASSLVPGGRYNEQFFGPGTRLTVL.